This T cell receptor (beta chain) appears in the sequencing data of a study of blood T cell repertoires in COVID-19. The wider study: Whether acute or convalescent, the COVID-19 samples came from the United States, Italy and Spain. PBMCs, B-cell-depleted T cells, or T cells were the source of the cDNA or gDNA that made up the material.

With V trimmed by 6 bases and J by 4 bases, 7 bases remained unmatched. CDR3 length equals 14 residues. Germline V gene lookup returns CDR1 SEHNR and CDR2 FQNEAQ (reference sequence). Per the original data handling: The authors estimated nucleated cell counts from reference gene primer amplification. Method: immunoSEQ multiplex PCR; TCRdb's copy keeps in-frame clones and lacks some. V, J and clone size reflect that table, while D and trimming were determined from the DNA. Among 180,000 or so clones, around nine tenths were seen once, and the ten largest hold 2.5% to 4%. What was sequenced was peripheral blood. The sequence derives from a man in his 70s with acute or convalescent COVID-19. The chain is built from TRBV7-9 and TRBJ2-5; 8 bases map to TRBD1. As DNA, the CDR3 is TGTGCCAGCAGTCAGAACAGGGGGACAGAGACCCAGTACTTC. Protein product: CASSQNRGTETQYF.